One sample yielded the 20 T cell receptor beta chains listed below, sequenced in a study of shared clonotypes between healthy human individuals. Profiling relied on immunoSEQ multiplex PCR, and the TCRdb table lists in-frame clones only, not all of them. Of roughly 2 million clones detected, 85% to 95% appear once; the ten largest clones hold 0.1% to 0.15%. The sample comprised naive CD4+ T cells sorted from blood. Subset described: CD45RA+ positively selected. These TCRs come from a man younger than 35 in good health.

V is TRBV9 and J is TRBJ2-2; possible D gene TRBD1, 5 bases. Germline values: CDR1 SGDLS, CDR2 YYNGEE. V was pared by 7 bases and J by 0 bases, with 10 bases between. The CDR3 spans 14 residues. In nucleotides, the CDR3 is TGTGCCAGCTCTCAGGGCCCGAACACCGGGGAGCTGTTTTTT. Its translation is CASSQGPNTGELFF.

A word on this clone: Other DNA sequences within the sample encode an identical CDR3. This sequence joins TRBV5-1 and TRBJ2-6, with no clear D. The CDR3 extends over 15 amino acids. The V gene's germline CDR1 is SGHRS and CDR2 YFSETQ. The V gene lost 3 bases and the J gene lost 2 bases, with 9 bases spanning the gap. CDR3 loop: CASSSGQTGANVLTF. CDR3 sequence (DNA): TGCGCCAGCAGCTCAGGTCAAACTGGGGCCAACGTCCTGACTTTC.

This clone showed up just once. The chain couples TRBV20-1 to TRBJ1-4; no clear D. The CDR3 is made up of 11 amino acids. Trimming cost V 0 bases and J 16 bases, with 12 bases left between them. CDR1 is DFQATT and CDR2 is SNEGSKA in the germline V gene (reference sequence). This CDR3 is CSARDSRYQFF. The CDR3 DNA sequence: TGCAGTGCTAGAGATTCTCGGTATCAGTTTTTT.

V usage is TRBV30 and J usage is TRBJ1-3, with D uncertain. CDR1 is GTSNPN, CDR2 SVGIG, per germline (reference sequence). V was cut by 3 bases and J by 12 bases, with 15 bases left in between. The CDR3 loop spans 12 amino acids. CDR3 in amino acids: CAWRGPSARIYF. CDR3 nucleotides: TGTGCCTGGAGAGGTCCGTCGGCACGCATATATTTT.

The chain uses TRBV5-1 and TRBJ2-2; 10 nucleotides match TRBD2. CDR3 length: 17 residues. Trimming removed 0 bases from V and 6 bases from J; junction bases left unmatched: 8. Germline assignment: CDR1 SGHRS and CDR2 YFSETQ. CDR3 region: CASSLAVRLAGAGELFF. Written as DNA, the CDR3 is TGCGCCAGCAGCTTGGCAGTGAGGCTAGCGGGAGCCGGGGAGCTGTTTTTT.

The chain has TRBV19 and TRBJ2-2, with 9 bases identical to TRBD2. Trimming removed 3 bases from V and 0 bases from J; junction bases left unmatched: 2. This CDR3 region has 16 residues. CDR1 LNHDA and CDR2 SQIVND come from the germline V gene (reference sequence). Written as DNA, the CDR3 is TGTGCCAGTAGTATTAGACTAGCGGCGAACACCGGGGAGCTGTTTTTT. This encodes CASSIRLAANTGELFF.

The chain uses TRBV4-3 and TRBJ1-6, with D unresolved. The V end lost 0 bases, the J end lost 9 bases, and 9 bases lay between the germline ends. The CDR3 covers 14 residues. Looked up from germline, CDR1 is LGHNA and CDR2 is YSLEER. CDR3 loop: CASSQDGLGSPLHF. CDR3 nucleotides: TGCGCCAGCAGCCAAGATGGTCTGGGTTCACCCCTCCACTTT.

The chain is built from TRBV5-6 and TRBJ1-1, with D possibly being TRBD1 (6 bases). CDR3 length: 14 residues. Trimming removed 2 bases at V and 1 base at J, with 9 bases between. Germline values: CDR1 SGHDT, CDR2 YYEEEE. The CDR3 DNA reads TGTGCCAGCAGCTTTTACAGGGCGAACACTGAAGCTTTCTTT. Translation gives CASSFYRANTEAFF.

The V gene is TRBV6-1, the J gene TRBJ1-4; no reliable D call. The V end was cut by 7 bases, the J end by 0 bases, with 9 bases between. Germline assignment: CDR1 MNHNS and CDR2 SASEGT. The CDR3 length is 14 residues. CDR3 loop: CASTFGPTNEKLFF. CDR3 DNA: TGTGCCAGCACCTTCGGTCCAACTAATGAAAAACTGTTTTTT.

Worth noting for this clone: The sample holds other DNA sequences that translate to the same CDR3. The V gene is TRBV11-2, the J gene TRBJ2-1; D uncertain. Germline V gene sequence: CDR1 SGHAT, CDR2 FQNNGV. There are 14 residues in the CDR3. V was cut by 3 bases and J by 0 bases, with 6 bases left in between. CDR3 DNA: TGTGCCAGCAGCTTCGGTAGCTCCTACAATGAGCAGTTCTTC. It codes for CASSFGSSYNEQFF.

CDR3 coding DNA: TGTGCCAGCAAAAAGGGGCAGGGGACACTAGATACGCAGTATTTT. Encoded protein: CASKKGQGTLDTQYF. The J gene is TRBJ2-3, the V gene TRBV6-1, with D possibly matching TRBD1 (6 bases). Trimming took off 7 bases at V and 5 bases at J, with 19 bases between the two ends. The CDR3 loop spans 15 amino acids. The germline V gene has CDR1 MNHNS and CDR2 SASEGT.

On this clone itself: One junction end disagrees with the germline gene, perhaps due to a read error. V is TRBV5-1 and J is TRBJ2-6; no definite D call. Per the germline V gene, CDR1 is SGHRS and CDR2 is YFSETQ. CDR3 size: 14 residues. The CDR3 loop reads CASSFGSEANVLTF. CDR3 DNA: TGCGCCAGCAGCTTCGGGTCTGAGGCCAACGTCCTGACTTTC.

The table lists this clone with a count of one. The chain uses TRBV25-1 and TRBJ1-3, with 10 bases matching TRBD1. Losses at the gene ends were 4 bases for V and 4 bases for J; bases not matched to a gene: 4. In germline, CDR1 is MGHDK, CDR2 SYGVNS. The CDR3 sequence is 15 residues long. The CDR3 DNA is TGTGCCAGCAGTGCCCCGGGACAGGGGGGAAACACCATATATTTT. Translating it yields CASSAPGQGGNTIYF.

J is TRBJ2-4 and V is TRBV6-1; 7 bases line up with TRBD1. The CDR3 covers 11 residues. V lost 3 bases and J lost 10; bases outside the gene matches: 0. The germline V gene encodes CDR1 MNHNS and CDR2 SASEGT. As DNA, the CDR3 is TGTGCCAGCAGTGACAGGGGGATTCAGTACTTC. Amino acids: CASSDRGIQYF.

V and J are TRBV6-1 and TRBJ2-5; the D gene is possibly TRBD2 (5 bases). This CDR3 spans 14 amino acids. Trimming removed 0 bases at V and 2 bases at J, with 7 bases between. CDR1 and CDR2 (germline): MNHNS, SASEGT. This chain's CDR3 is CASSEARAQETQYF. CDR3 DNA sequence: TGTGCCAGCAGTGAAGCGCGGGCACAAGAGACCCAGTACTTC.

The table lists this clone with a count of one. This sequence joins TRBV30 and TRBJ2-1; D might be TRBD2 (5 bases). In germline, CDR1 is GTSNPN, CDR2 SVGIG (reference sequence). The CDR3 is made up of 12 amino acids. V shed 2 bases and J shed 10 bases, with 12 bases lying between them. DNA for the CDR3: TGTGCCTGGAGTAGAGGGTCTAAAGAGCAGTTCTTC. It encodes CAWSRGSKEQFF.

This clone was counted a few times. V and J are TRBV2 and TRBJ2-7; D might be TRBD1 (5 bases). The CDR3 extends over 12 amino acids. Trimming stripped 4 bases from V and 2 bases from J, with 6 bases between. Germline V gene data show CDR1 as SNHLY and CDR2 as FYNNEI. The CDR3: CASSAQAYEQYF. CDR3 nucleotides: TGTGCCAGCAGTGCACAGGCCTACGAGCAGTACTTC.

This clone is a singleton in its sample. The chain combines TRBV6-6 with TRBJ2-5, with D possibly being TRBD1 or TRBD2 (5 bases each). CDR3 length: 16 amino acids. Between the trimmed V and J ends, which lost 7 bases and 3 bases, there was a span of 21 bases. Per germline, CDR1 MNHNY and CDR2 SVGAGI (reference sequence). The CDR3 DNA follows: TGTGCCAGCAACCAGTCCCCGGGGACGGCCAAAGAGACCCAGTACTTC. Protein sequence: CASNQSPGTAKETQYF.

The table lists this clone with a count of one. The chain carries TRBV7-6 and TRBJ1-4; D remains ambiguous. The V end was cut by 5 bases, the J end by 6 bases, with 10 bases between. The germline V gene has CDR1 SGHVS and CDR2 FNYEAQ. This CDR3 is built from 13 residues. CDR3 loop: CASSPWSDEKLFF. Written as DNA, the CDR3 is TGTGCCAGCAGCCCTTGGTCGGATGAAAAACTGTTTTTT.

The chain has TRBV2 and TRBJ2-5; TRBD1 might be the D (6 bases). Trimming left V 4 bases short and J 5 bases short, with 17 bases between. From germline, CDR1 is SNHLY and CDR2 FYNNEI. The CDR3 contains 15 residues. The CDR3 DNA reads TGTGCCAGCAGTGGACAGGCCCCTCTTACCGAGACCCAGTACTTC. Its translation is CASSGQAPLTETQYF.